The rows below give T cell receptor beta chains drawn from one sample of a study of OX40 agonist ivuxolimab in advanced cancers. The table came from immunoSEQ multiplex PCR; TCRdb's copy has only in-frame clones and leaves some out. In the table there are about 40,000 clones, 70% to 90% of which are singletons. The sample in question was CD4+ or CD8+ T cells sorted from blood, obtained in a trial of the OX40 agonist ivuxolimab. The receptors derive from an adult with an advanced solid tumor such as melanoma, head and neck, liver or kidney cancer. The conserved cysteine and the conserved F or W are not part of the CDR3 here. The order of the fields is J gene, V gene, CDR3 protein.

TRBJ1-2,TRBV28,ATHTAPRDRTYPNYGYT
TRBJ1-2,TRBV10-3,AISIQGDGYT
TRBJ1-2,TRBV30,AWTLGPSRYGYT
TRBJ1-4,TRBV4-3,ASSQDRATASTNEKLF
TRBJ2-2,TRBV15,ATSRGTSGRAGTGELF
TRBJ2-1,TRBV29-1,SVMAGGANEQF
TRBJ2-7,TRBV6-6,ASRDGEDEQY
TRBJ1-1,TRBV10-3,AISDTRGGNTEAF
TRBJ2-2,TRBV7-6,ASSSRQGDTGELF
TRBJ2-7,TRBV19,ASSIGSSGRDEQY
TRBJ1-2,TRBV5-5,ASSLGRSNYGYT
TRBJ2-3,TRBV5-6,ASSDGPTDTQY
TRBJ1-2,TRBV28,ASSPSGTGVGYT
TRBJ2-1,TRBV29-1,SVAEGYEQF
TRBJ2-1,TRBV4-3,ASSQGLAGANEQF
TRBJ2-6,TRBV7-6,ASSILGSGANVLT
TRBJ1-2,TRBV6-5,ASSYGPGTGGYT
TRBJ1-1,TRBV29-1,SAQGGSNTEAF
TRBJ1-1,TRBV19,ASSMRPVTEAF
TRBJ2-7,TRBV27,ASEGQGTEQY
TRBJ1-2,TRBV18,ASVGTGFNGYT
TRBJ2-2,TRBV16,ASSPRGDENTGELF
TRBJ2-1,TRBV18,ASSPLAGGLNEQF
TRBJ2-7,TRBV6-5,ASSYGTGGYEQY
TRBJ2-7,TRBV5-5,ASRWDRGSDEQY
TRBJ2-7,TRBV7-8,ASSLPGGDEQY
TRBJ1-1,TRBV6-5,ASSYTTPNTEAF
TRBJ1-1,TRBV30,AWGGRGDRAVEAF
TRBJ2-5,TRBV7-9,ASSLDWETQY
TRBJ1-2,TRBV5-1,ASSPSGQGNYGYT
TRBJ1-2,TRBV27,ASSPWTGWVGGYT
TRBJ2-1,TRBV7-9,ASSLGVEQF
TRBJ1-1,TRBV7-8,ASSFGQMNTEAF
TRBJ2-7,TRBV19,ASSIRATHYEQY
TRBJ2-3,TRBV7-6,ASSLGQGGPDTQY
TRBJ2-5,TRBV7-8,ASSLGRGQQTQY
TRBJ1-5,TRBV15,ATSSSLNGRQPQH
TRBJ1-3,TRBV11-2,ASSLDWSTGNTIY
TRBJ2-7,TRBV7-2,ASSLAQGVITYEQY
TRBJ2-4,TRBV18,ASSPQGRGTENIQY
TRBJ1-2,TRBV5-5,ASNAEDRGYGYT
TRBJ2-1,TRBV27,ASSFWAFEGSSYNEQF
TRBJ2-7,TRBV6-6,ASSKSTYEQY
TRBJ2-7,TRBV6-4,ASSPSSASDEQY
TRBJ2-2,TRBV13,ASSGQGGGTGELF